These T cell receptor beta chains were read from a single sample in a study of blood T cell repertoires in COVID-19. TCRdb's table, derived via immunoSEQ multiplex PCR, lists solely in-frame clones and lacks some. The repertoire has some 73,000 clones, around 85% of them found once; the top ten carry 8.5% to 10%. The material sequenced was peripheral blood. These receptors were collected from a man aged 45 to 65 with COVID-19, enrolled during active disease. The CDR3 runs from the conserved cysteine through the conserved F or W. A D gene is named only where the DNA matches it firmly. Clone size is shown for a subset of rows, as once, few, many or a class of expanded clone.

>TRBD1|.|TRBV9|TRBJ2-1
CASSPPGTGRRNEQFF
TGTGCCAGCAGCCCCCCCGGGACAGGGCGTAGAAATGAGCAGTTCTTC
>TRBD1|.|TRBV5-4|TRBJ2-5
CASSLGAGGGEETQYF
TGTGCCAGCAGCTTGGGAGCAGGGGGCGGTGAAGAGACCCAGTACTTC
>TRBD1|.|TRBV19|TRBJ1-5
CASAGQLNQPQHF
TGTGCCAGCGCGGGACAGCTCAATCAGCCCCAGCATTTT
>TRBD2|.|TRBV19|TRBJ2-1
CASSATGTSGGNEQFF
TGTGCCAGTAGTGCCACCGGGACTAGCGGGGGGAATGAGCAGTTCTTC
>TRBD2|.|TRBV2|TRBJ2-1
CASSFGLAGVNEQFF
TGTGCCAGCAGTTTTGGACTAGCGGGAGTGAATGAGCAGTTCTTC
>.|.|TRBV9|TRBJ1-4
CASSPRGARNEKLFF
TGTGCCAGCAGCCCTCGGGGGGCTCGTAATGAAAAACTGTTTTTT
>.|.|TRBV18|TRBJ2-3
CASSPSQGTSTDTQYF
TGTGCCAGCTCACCGAGCCAGGGAACTAGCACAGATACGCAGTATTTT
>TRBD1|.|TRBV2|TRBJ1-1
CASSRDRNTEAFF
TGTGCCAGCAGCAGGGACAGGAACACTGAAGCTTTCTTT
>TRBD2|.|TRBV28|TRBJ2-7
CASSSPSGVYGQQYF
TGTGCCAGCAGCAGCCCTAGCGGGGTATATGGACAGCAGTACTTC
>TRBD1|.|TRBV29-1|TRBJ1-1
CSVRDRGLSGGEAFF
TGCAGCGTCCGGGACAGGGGGCTTAGTGGGGGTGAAGCTTTCTTT
>.|.|TRBV3-1/TRBV3-2|TRBJ1-2
CASSQDRATYGYTF
TGTGCCAGCAGCCAAGACAGGGCCACCTATGGCTACACCTTC
>.|.|TRBV5-4|TRBJ1-1
CASSHGLITEAFF
TGTGCCAGCAGCCATGGACTGATTACTGAAGCTTTCTTT
>.|.|TRBV14|TRBJ1-2
CASSHGGNYGYTF
TGTGCCAGCAGCCACGGGGGAAACTATGGCTACACCTTC
>.|.|TRBV19|TRBJ2-1
CASSTRGREQFF
TGTGCCAGTAGTACCAGGGGCCGTGAGCAGTTCTTC
>TRBD2|.|TRBV14|TRBJ2-2
CASSLSGIYTGELFF
TGTGCCAGCAGCCTTAGCGGGATCTACACCGGGGAGCTGTTTTTT
>.|.|TRBV6-5|TRBJ1-1
CASSNTGFGEGEAFF
TGTGCCAGCAGTAACACAGGGTTTGGTGAAGGTGAAGCTTTCTTT
>.|.|TRBV7-5|TRBJ2-7
CARSLELTGAVQGSSYEQYF
TGTGCCAGAAGCTTAGAATTGACAGGGGCCGTTCAGGGTTCCTCCTACGAGCAGTACTTC
>TRBD2|.|TRBV24-1|TRBJ2-1
CATSDFRREGLNEQFF
TGTGCCACCAGTGATTTCCGGCGGGAGGGCCTAAATGAGCAGTTCTTC
>.|few|TRBV15|TRBJ2-1
CATSRGSRPDNGIF
TGTGCCACCAGCAGAGGTTCTAGGCCGGATAACGGGATCTTC